Each of the 7 T cell receptor beta chains below was sequenced from the same sample in a study of cytomegalovirus exposure and HLA in healthy donors. The PCR used 60 Vbeta and 13 Jbeta primers. The data were produced by immunoSEQ multiplex PCR, yet TCRdb's version contains in-frame clones alone and is incomplete. The sample holds around 150,000 clones, about 73% seen once. Material: PBMCs. The receptors here all came from a middle-aged woman in good health and CMV-seronegative.

The gene calls are TRBV7-8 and TRBJ1-1, with a tentative D call TRBD1 (6 bases). Deletions cut 5 bases from V and 10 bases from J, with 14 bases between. In germline, CDR1 is SGHVS, CDR2 FQNEAQ. The CDR3 is 12 residues long. The CDR3: CASSIPTGAAFF. The CDR3 DNA sequence: TGTGCCAGCAGCATCCCGACAGGTGCAGCTTTCTTT.

This clone was observed at least ten times. This chain connects TRBV7-8 to TRBJ1-1, with a possible D match to TRBD1 (6 bases). The CDR3 is 14 residues long. Trimming shortened V by 5 bases and J by 3 bases, and 13 bases separated the two germline ends. Germline V gives CDR1 SGHVS, CDR2 FQNEAQ. The CDR3 sequence is CASSTLGADTEAFF. DNA of the CDR3: TGTGCCAGCAGCACCTTGGGGGCGGACACTGAAGCTTTCTTT. Based on the CDR3 plus reference TRBV7-8 and TRBJ1-1, the full variable domain is GAGVSQSPRYKVAKRGQDVALRCDPISGHVSLFWYQQALGQGPEFLTYFQNEAQLDKSGLPSDRFFAERPEGSVSTLKIQRTQQEDSAVYLCASSTLGADTEAFFGQGTRLTVV.

This clone showed up just a few times. The chain is built from TRBV6-6 and TRBJ2-1; 10 bases align to TRBD2. The trim removed 7 bases at V and 9 bases at J, leaving 9 bases unmatched. CDR1 MNHNY and CDR2 SVGAGI come from the germline V gene (reference sequence). The CDR3 totals 14 residues. The CDR3 DNA follows: TGTGCCAGCAAGATCTCTAGCGGGGGAGGTGAGCAGTTCTTC. Translating it yields CASKISSGGGEQFF.

The genes are TRBV19 and TRBJ1-1, with D tentatively TRBD1 (6 bases). Trimming cost V 7 bases and J 1 base, with 13 bases left between them. Germline values: CDR1 LNHDA, CDR2 SQIVND (reference sequence). This CDR3 spans 14 amino acids. The CDR3 region has the DNA TGTGCCAGTACCCTTGTAGGGGGGAACACTGAAGCTTTCTTT. Protein sequence: CASTLVGGNTEAFF. Full variable domain (rest looked up from reference TRBV19 and TRBJ1-1): DGGITQSPKYLFRKEGQNVTLSCEQNLNHDAMYWYRQDPGQGLRLIYYSQIVNDFQKGDIAEGYSVSREKKESFPLTVTSAQKNPTAFYLCASTLVGGNTEAFFGQGTRLTVV.

This sequence joins TRBV5-1 and TRBJ2-3, with TRBD2 identical over 7 bases. The CDR3 is 16 amino acids. Trimming at V came to 4 bases and at J to 0 bases, leaving 8 bases not matched to a gene. The germline V gene has CDR1 SGHRS and CDR2 YFSETQ. The CDR3 loop reads CASSLGRAGSTDTQYF. As DNA, the CDR3 is TGCGCCAGCAGCCTTGGACGAGCGGGGAGCACAGATACGCAGTATTTT.

The chain couples TRBV29-1 to TRBJ1-1, with D possibly TRBD1 on 5 matching bases. The germline V gene encodes CDR1 SQVTM and CDR2 ANQGSEA. The CDR3 is 16 amino acids. V was clipped by 0 bases and J by 4 bases, with 18 bases between them. The CDR3 bases are TGCAGCGTTGAAGATAATACAGGAGGGTGGGCCACTGAAGCTTTCTTT. Translating gives CSVEDNTGGWATEAFF. Filled out from reference TRBV29-1 and TRBJ1-1, the complete variable domain reads SAVISQKPSRDICQRGTSLTIQCQVDSQVTMMFWYRQQPGQSLTLIATANQGSEATYESGFVIDKFPISRPNLTFSTLTVSNMSPEDSSIYLCSVEDNTGGWATEAFFGQGTRLTVV.

V and J are TRBV6-9 and TRBJ1-1; D gene uncertain. Looked up from germline, CDR1 is MNHGY and CDR2 is SVAAGI. The V and J ends lost 3 bases and 0 bases respectively, with 23 bases between them. This CDR3 has 19 amino acids. CDR3 nucleotide sequence: TGTGCCAGCAGTTACTACGTCCGGGAAAATGCTCCAATGAACACTGAAGCTTTCTTT. Protein sequence: CASSYYVRENAPMNTEAFF.